Below are 3 T cell receptor beta chains sequenced from a single sample in a study of CD8+CD57+ T cells in acquired aplastic anemia. Selection for sequencing was limited to patients who had shown CD8+CD57+ cell expansion by flow cytometry. The template used for profiling TCR beta VDJ and CDR3 was genomic DNA. Each CDR3 protein is one row after TCRdb ran MiXCR on the reads. Counted here are more than 200,000 distinct CDR3 sequences, less than 60% occurring once; the ten biggest clones make up about 20%. Specimen: sorted CD4+, CD8+, or CD8+CD57+ T cells (not recorded which) from PBMCs. The source is a human donor with aplastic anemia.

This clonotype was seen ten or more times. The V gene is TRBV7-6, the J gene TRBJ1-6, with a tentative D call TRBD1 (5 bases). Germline V gives CDR1 SGHVS, CDR2 FNYEAQ. V gave up 1 base and J gave up 6 bases, with 10 bases separating them. This CDR3 is 15 amino acids long. The CDR3 loop reads CASSLDQGSNSPLHF. The CDR3 bases are TGTGCCAGCAGCTTAGATCAGGGCTCTAATTCACCCCTCCACTTT.

Concerning this clonotype: Given a much more abundant clone one base away, this may be a read error. The chain carries TRBV5-1 and TRBJ2-2, with D perhaps being TRBD1 or TRBD2 (5 bases each). The germline V gene encodes CDR1 SGHRS and CDR2 YFSETQ. The CDR3 spans 15 residues. CDR3 in DNA: TGCGCCAGCAGCTCTGCAGGGAAGGAGACCGGGGTGCTGTTTTTT. This gives the protein CASSSAGKETGVLFF.

Points on this clonotype: It may be a read error: a sequence one base away is much more abundant. The chain combines TRBV5-1 with TRBJ2-7, with a weak D call TRBD2 (7 bases). Germline V lookup: CDR1 SGHRS, CDR2 YFSETQ. There are 14 residues in the CDR3. Trimming took off 3 bases at V and 7 bases at J, with 17 bases between the two ends. The CDR3 bases are TGCGCCAGCAGCTCGGGGGGCTTGCCAAATGAGCAGTACTTC. This sequence encodes CASSSGGLPNEQYF.